This T cell receptor (beta chain) was documented in a study of T cell repertoires in cytomegalovirus infection. Study information: CMV infection together with matching HLA type was indicated by public TCR beta signatures.

On this clonotype itself: As yet, its antigen is unknown.

Overall study results and limits: Public TCR beta family frequency separated CMV-and-HLA carriers, including in an independent cohort. HLA-C-restricted CMV clonotypes gave the most frequent clonotype in two of eight donors.

TCRdb passed the reads through MiXCR, listing each CDR3 protein once. The table has approximately 110,000 distinct CDR3 sequences, 9.5% to 13% seen once. The CDR3 spans 11 residues. CDR1 KGHDR and CDR2 SFDVKD come from the germline V gene. Trimming shortened V by 8 bases and J by 5 bases, and 8 bases separated the two germline ends. J is TRBJ2-5 and V is TRBV24-1; possibly TRBD2 for D (6 bases). This receptor was taken from a human donor in good health (CMV status not recorded). Some clones in this sample may be carry-over from other donors' samples. The sample was PBMCs, sequenced either directly or after in vitro stimulation (not recorded which). This chain's CDR3 is CATMEGETQYF. The CDR3 nucleotides read TGTGCCACCATGGAGGGGGAGACCCAGTACTTC.